This TCR beta chain was sequenced in a study of T cell responses to AZD1222 COVID-19 vaccine. This CDR3 comprises 13 residues. V lost 3 bases to trimming and J lost 6 bases; unmatched junction nucleotides: 4. Repertoires were generated with immunoSEQ multiplex PCR, while TCRdb's copy carries only in-frame clones and drops some. The sample shows 130,000 or so clones, about 93% of them seen only once. The sample here was peripheral blood, taken on day 0 of AZD1222 vaccination. The receptor was isolated from an adult in good health. V and J are TRBV12-3 or TRBV12-4 and TRBJ2-7; TRBD2 matches 8 bases. CDR3 in amino acids: CASSLRRGVEQYF. The DNA for the CDR3 is TGTGCCAGCAGTTTGCGGCGGGGGGTCGAGCAGTACTTC.